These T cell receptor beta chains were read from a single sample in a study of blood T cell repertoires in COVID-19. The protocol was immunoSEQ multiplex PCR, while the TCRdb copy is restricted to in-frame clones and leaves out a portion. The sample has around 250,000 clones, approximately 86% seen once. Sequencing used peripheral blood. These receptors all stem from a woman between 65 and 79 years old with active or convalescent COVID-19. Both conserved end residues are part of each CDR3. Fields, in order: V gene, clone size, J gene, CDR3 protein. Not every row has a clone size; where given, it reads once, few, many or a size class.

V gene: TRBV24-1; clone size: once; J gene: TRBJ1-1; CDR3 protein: CATSGRRNTEAFF
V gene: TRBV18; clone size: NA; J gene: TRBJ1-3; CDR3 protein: CASSPQAGTGSGNTIYF
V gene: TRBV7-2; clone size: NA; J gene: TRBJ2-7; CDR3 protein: CASSFSGTQTYEQYF
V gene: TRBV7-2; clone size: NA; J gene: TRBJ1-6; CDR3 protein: CASSLAPDRVNSPLHF
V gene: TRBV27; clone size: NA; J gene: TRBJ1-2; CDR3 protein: CASSTGQGVGGYTF
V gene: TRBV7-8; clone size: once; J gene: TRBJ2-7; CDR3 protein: CASSPTGVEQYF
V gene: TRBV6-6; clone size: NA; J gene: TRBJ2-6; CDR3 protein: CASSGDRGTGANVLTF
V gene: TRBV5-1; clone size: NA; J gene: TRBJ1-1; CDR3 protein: CASSLTMNTEAFF
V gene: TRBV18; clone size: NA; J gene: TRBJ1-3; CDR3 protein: CASSSRDIGGNTIYF
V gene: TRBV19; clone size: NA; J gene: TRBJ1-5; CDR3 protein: CASIPGTGHQPQHF
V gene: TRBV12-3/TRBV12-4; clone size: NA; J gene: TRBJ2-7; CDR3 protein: CASSGSGPERRF
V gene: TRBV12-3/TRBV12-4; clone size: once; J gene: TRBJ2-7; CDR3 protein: CASSFPGNEQYF
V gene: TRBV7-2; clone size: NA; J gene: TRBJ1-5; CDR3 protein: CASSQGTGVGNQPQHF
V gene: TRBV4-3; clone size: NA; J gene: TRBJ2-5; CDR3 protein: CASSQGTSLETQYF
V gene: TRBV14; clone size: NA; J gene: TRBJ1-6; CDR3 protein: CASSPPGSYNSPLHF
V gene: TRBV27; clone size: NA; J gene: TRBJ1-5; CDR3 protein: CASSLTPTNQPQHF
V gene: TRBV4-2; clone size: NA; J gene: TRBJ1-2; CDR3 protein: CASSQGATTNYGYTF
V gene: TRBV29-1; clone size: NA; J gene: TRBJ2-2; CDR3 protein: CIISRGTGELFF
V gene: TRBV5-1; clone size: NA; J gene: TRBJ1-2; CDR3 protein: CASSLLGQGIYGYTF
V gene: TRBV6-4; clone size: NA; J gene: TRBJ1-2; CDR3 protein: CASRTYGYTF
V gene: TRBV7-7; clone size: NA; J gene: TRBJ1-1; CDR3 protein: CASSPGLNTEAFF
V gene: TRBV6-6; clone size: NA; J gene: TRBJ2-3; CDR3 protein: CAGGNGGTDTQYF
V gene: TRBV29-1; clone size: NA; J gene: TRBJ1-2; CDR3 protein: CSVARGTGGYTHYGYTF
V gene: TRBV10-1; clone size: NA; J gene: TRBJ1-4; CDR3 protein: CASRPDRISGKLFF
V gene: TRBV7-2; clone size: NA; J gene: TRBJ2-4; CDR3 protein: CASSHDWQINIQYF
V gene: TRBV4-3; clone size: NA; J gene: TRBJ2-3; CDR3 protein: CASSQEGGRVTDTQYF
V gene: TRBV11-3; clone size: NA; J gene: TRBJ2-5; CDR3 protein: CASSPGGGQETQYF
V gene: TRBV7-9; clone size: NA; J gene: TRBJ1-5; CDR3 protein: CASSLGGLEQPQHF
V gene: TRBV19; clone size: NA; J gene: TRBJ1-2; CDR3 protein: CASSTPGGGGYTF
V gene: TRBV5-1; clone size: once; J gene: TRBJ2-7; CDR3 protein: CASSLAKGTGEQYF
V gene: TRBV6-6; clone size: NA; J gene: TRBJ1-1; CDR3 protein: CASISDTEAFF
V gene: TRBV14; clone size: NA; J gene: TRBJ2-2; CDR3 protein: CASRPGTLNTGELFF
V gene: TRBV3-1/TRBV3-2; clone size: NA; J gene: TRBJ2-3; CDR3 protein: CASSQQTSGGADTQYF
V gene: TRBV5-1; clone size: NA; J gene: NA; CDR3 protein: CASSLVGDKGYEQYF
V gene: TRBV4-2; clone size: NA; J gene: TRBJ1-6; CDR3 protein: CASSQDFAGGSSYNSPLHF
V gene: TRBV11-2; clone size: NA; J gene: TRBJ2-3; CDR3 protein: CASSLAVFRTDTQYF
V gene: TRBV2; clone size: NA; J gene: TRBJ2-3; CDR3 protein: CASSEYSWTGLVADTQYF
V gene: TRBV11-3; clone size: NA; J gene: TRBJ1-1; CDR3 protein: CASSPSSAGGLRGTEAFF
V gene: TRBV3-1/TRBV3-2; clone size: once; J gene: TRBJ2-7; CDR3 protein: CASSQATVDQGLGEQYF
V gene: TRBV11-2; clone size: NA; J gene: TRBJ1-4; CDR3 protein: CASSLFGGGKGEKLFF
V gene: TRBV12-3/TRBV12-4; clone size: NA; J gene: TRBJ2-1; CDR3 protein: CASRGGAYNEQFF
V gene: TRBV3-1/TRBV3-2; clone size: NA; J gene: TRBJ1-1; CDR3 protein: CASSPLSESNTEAFF
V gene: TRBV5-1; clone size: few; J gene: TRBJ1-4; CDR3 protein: CASRDTGTVNEKLFF
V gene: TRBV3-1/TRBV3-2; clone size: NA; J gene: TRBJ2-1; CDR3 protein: CASSHTGGTTGGYNEQFF
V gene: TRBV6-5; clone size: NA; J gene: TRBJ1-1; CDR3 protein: CASWGGKAFF
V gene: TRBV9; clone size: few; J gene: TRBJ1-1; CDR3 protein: CASSVTGTGEAFF
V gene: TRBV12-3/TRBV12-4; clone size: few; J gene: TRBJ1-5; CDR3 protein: CASSFDLNQPQHF
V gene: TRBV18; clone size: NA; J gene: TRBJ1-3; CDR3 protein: CASSPEETSGNTIYF
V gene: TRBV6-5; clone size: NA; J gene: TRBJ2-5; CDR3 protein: CASSLQIYQETQYF
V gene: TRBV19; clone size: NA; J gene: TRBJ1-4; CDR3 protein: CASSKGRAHEKLFF
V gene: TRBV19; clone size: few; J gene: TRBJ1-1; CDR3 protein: CASSIDIKTSEAFF
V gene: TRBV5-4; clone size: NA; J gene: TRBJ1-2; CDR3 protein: CASSPTSPRTGGRHGYTF
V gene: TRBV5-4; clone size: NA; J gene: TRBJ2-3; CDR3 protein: CASSPGGYTQYF
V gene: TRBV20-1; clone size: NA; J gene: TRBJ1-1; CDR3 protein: CSASRGGTGRWNTEAFF
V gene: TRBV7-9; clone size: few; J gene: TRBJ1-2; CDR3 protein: CASSSTGVLGYTF
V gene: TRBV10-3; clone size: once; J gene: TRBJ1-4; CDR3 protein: CAISTGGGGEKLFF
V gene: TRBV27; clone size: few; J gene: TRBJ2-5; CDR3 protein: CASSLLGQGETQYF
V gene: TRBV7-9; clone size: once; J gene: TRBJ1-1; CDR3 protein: CASSPAGGGDTEAFF
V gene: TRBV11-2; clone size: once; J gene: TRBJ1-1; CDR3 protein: CASSVERTHTEAFF
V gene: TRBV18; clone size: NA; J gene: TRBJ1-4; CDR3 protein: CASSGDRAFDEKLFF